This is a list of T cell receptor beta chains from one sample in a study of neurological immune-mediated disorders. MiXCR, run by TCRdb on the 5' RACE reads, gives a single entry per CDR3 protein. The sample records 70,000 to 95,000 distinct CDR3 sequences, under 20% being singletons. The sequencing input was PBMCs. Receptors were obtained from a woman aged 40-49 years in good health. Each CDR3 is given without its conserved first and last residue. D genes are given only for firm matches.

j_gene	d_gene	v_gene	CDR3aa
TRBJ1-2	.	TRBV4-3	ASSQDTGGGYGYT
TRBJ2-2	TRBD2	TRBV10-3	AIRRTSGGDTGELF
TRBJ1-2	.	TRBV6-1	ASSDPSRVEPGRTNYGYT
TRBJ2-1	TRBD2	TRBV18	ASSPTSGGNEQF
TRBJ2-3	.	TRBV7-2	ASSHRGISTDTQY
TRBJ1-5	.	TRBV2	ASSDDYQPQH
TRBJ1-6	TRBD1	TRBV28	ASSFEGASYNSPLH
TRBJ2-3	.	TRBV5-1	ASSGKGRGTQY
TRBJ2-1	.	TRBV28	ANSLYQGTGYNEQF
TRBJ2-1	TRBD1	TRBV6-6	ASSYSSWQGAHNEQF
TRBJ1-5	.	TRBV20-1	SARDSGFQPQH
TRBJ2-3	TRBD2	TRBV5-6	ASSLRTSGGRTDTQY
TRBJ2-6	.	TRBV24-1	APGGSGANVLT
TRBJ1-1	TRBD1	TRBV4-1	ASSQVKIRGYSIKTALGAEAF
TRBJ2-5	.	TRBV7-8	ASSFQGGETQY
TRBJ2-1	.	TRBV4-1	ASSQDRADDEQF
TRBJ1-2	.	TRBV7-8	ASSLEIGDANGYT
TRBJ2-6	TRBD1	TRBV5-1	ASSPLGQSSGANVLT
TRBJ2-3	.	TRBV7-2	ASSLDSTDTQY
TRBJ2-5	TRBD2	TRBV3-1	ASSRTSGVGETQY
TRBJ2-3	.	TRBV20-1	SVTQGGDTDTQY
TRBJ2-1	TRBD1	TRBV20-1	SATGTGTYNEQF
TRBJ1-2	.	TRBV7-2	ASSPSGFYGYT
TRBJ1-4	TRBD1	TRBV4-2	ASSQEGQAEEKLF
TRBJ2-3	TRBD1	TRBV10-1	ASSESSGGTQY
TRBJ1-1	.	TRBV10-3	AISELEKNTEAF
TRBJ1-1	.	TRBV11-2	ASSLGTGGEAF